What follows are 12 T cell receptor beta chains derived from one specimen sequenced in a study of a mutant IDH1 vaccine in newly diagnosed glioma. No cognate antigen is known for these TCRs. Repertoires were generated with immunoSEQ multiplex PCR, while TCRdb's copy carries only in-frame clones and drops some. The sample records tens of thousands of clones, around three quarters being singletons. Indicated time point: week 5, during vaccination. Each dose of the vaccine consisted of 300 ug of mutant IDH1 20-mer peptide, with topical imiquimod. Specimen: PBMCs, collected from a glioma patient whose treatment included an IDH1 peptide vaccine. The receptors stem from a man aged 40-50 years with glioma.

This chain connects TRBV2 to TRBJ2-7, with D perhaps being TRBD1 or TRBD2 (5 bases each). Germline V lookup: CDR1 SNHLY, CDR2 FYNNEI. Trimming pared 7 bases from V and 7 bases from J, leaving 11 bases between. CDR3 length equals 11 residues. The CDR3 DNA reads TGTGCCAGCACGAGGGGACGGGAGCAGTACTTC. Translating gives CASTRGREQYF.

The V gene is TRBV5-4, the J gene TRBJ1-2; unclear D gene. Germline-derived CDR1 and CDR2 are SGHNT and YYREEE (reference sequence). Trimming pared 0 bases from V and 6 bases from J, leaving 12 bases between. The CDR3 runs to 14 residues. As DNA, the CDR3 is TGTGCCAGCAGCTTGGATGGAGGGTACAATGGCTACACCTTC. Translated, it gives CASSLDGGYNGYTF.

The chain has TRBV7-2 and TRBJ1-2, with 8 nucleotides matching TRBD1. The CDR3 sequence is 13 residues long. V gave up 5 bases and J gave up 6 bases; unmatched junction bases: 5. The germline CDR1 and CDR2 sequences are SGHTA and FQGNSA. The DNA of the CDR3 is TGTGCCAGCAGCCAGGGGGCGGATAATGGCTACACCTTC. Translation: CASSQGADNGYTF.

V and J are TRBV27 and TRBJ2-7; 8 bases fit TRBD2. The V and J ends lost 2 bases and 4 bases, in that order; junction bases with no gene match: 13. CDR1 and CDR2 (germline): MNHEY, SMNVEV (reference sequence). The CDR3 contains 17 residues. The CDR3 coding sequence is TGTGCCAGCAGTTTAAGGGGAGCGGGGGAATGGAGTTACGAGCAGTACTTC. This sequence encodes CASSLRGAGEWSYEQYF.

The J gene is TRBJ1-4, the V gene TRBV4-1; 8 bases are shared with TRBD1. The CDR3 has 17 amino acids. The V gene's germline CDR1 is MGHRA and CDR2 YSYEKL. The V and J ends lost 0 bases and 7 bases, in that order; junction bases with no gene match: 10. This CDR3 reads CASSQDRAGGRGEKLFF. CDR3 coding DNA: TGCGCCAGCAGCCAAGATCGAGCAGGGGGCAGGGGTGAAAAACTGTTTTTT.

V gene TRBV5-4 combines with J gene TRBJ1-3; tentative D call: TRBD1 (6 bases). The CDR3 extends over 17 amino acids. Trimming shortened V by 4 bases and J by 4 bases, and 21 bases separated the two germline ends. The germline CDR1 and CDR2 sequences are SGHNT and YYREEE (reference sequence). CDR3 in amino acids: CASSPGTGTIKGNTIYF. In nucleotides, the CDR3 is TGTGCCAGCAGCCCGGGGACCGGGACAATTAAAGGAAACACCATATATTTT.

The chain has TRBV7-9 and TRBJ2-2; D gene ambiguous. The length of the CDR3 is 13 residues. Per germline, CDR1 SEHNR and CDR2 FQNEAQ (reference sequence). Trimming stripped 5 bases from V and 6 bases from J, with 10 bases between. The CDR3 protein is CASSALGPGELFF. CDR3 bases: TGTGCCAGCAGCGCCCTCGGCCCCGGGGAGCTGTTTTTT.

CDR3 loop: CATRGGTRDPSGNTIYF. For the CDR3, the DNA is TGTGCTACGCGGGGAGGGACGCGGGATCCCTCTGGAAACACCATATATTTT. This rearrangement joins TRBV7-9 to TRBJ1-3, with a tentative D call TRBD1 (5 bases). Germline V gives CDR1 SEHNR, CDR2 FQNEAQ (reference sequence). The CDR3 sequence is 17 residues long.

The V call is TRBV5-4, the J call TRBJ2-3; TRBD2 agrees at 7 bases. This CDR3 comprises 15 residues. After removal of 3 bases from V and 2 bases from J, the junction contained 6 bases not matched to a gene. CDR1 SGHNT and CDR2 YYREEE come from the germline V gene (reference sequence). CDR3 in DNA: TGTGCCAGCAGCTCCGACGGGACTACCACAGATACGCAGTATTTT. Protein: CASSSDGTTTDTQYF.

This clone appeared a single time. This rearrangement joins TRBV13 to TRBJ1-2; possibly TRBD1 for D (6 bases). Germline lookup yields CDR1 PRHDT and CDR2 FYEKMQ (reference sequence). The V end lost 5 bases, the J end lost 8 bases, and 12 bases lay between the germline ends. CDR3 size: 12 residues. CDR3 loop: CASSTGRDGYTF. DNA of the CDR3: TGTGCCAGCAGCACAGGGCGTGACGGCTACACCTTC. Full variable domain (remainder filled in from reference TRBV13 and TRBJ1-2): AAGVIQSPRHLIKEKRETATLKCYPIPRHDTVYWYQQGPGQDPQFLISFYEKMQSDKGSIPDRFSAQQFSDYHSELNMSSLELGDSALYFCASSTGRDGYTFGSGTRLTVV.

This clone has only a few counts. This chain uses TRBV18 with TRBJ2-3; no definite D call. V was clipped by 3 bases and J by 2 bases, with 3 bases between them. Germline CDR1 is KGHSH and CDR2 is LQKENI. The CDR3 is made up of 12 amino acids. CDR3 nucleotides: TGTGCCAGCTCACCTTACACAGATACGCAGTATTTT. Protein product: CASSPYTDTQYF. The full variable domain, with the rest looked up from reference TRBV18 and TRBJ2-3, is NAGVMQNPRHLVRRRGQEARLRCSPMKGHSHVYWYRQLPEEGLKFMVYLQKENIIDESGMPKERFSAEFPKEGPSILRIQQVVRGDSAAYFCASSPYTDTQYFGPGTRLTVL.

V gene TRBV18 combines with J gene TRBJ2-3; TRBD1 matches at 8 bases. CDR1 is KGHSH, CDR2 LQKENI, per germline. The CDR3 totals 15 residues. Unmatched junction bases numbered 8, after V lost 3 bases and J lost 6 bases. The CDR3 sequence: CASSPDKRQGDTQYF. The CDR3, as DNA: TGTGCCAGCTCACCGGATAAACGACAGGGGGATACGCAGTATTTT. Based on the CDR3 plus reference TRBV18 and TRBJ2-3, the full variable domain is NAGVMQNPRHLVRRRGQEARLRCSPMKGHSHVYWYRQLPEEGLKFMVYLQKENIIDESGMPKERFSAEFPKEGPSILRIQQVVRGDSAAYFCASSPDKRQGDTQYFGPGTRLTVL.